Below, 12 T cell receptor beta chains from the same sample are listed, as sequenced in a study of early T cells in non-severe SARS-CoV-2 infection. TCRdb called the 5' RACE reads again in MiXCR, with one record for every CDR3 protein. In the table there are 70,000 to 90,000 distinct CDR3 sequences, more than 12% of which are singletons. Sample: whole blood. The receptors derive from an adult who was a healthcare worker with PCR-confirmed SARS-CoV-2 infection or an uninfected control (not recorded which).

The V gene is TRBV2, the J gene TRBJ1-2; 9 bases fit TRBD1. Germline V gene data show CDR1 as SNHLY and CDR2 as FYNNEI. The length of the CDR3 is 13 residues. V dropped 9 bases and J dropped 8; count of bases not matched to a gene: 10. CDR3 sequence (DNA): TGTGCCAGAGACAGGGGGAGAAATGGAGGCTACACCTTC. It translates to CARDRGRNGGYTF.

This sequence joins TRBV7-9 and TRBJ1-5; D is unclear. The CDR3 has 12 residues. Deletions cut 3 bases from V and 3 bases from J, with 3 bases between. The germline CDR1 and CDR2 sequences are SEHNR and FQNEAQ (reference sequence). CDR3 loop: CASSFDNQPQHF. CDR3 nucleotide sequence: TGTGCCAGCAGCTTCGACAATCAGCCCCAGCATTTT.

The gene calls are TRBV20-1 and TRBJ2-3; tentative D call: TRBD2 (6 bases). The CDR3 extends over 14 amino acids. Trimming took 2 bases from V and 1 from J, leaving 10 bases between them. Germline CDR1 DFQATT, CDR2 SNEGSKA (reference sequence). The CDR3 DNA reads TGCAGTGCTAGACGGGGGTCCCGCACAGATACGCAGTATTTT. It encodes CSARRGSRTDTQYF.

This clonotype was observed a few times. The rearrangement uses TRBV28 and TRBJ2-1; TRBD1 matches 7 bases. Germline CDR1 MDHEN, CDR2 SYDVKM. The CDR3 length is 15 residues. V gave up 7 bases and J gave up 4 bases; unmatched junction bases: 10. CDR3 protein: CASNERQGRYNEQFF. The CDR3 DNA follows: TGTGCCAGCAACGAGAGACAGGGTCGGTACAATGAGCAGTTCTTC.

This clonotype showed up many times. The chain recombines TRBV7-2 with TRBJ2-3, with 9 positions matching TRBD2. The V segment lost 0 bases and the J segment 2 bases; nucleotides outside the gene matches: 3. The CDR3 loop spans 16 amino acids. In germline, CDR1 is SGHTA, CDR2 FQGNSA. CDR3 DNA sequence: TGTGCCAGCAGCTTAGCAATAGCGGGAGACACAGATACGCAGTATTTT. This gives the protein CASSLAIAGDTDTQYF.

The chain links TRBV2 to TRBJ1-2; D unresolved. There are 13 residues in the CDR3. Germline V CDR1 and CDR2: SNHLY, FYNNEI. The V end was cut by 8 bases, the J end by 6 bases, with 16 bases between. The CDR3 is CASPFGRSDGYTF. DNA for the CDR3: TGTGCCAGCCCTTTTGGACGGAGCGATGGCTACACCTTC.

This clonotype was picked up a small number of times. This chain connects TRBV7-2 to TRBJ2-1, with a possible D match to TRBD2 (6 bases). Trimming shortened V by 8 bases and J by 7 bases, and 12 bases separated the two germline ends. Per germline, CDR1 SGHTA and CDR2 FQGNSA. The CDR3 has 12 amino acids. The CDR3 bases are TGTGCCAGCTCGAGACTAGGGAATGAGCAGTTCTTC. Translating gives CASSRLGNEQFF.

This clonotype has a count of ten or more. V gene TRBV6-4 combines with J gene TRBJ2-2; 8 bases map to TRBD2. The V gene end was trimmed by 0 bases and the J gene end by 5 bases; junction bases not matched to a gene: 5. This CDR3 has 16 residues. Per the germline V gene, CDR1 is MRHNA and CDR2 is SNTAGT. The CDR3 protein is CASSDSKREGTGELFF. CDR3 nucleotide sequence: TGTGCCAGCAGTGACTCGAAACGGGAGGGGACCGGGGAGCTGTTTTTT.

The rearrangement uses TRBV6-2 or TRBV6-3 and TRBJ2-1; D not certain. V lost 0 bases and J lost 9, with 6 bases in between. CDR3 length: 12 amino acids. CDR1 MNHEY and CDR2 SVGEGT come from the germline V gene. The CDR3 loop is CASSYSLSEQFF. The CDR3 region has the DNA TGTGCCAGCAGTTACTCTTTAAGTGAGCAGTTCTTC.

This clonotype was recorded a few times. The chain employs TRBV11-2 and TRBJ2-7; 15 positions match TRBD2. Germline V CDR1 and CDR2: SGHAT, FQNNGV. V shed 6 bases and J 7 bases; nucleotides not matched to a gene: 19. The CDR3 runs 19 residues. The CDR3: CASRHVLARPGLAGGEQYF. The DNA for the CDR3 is TGTGCCAGCAGACACGTGCTGGCGCGTCCGGGACTAGCGGGAGGTGAGCAGTACTTC.

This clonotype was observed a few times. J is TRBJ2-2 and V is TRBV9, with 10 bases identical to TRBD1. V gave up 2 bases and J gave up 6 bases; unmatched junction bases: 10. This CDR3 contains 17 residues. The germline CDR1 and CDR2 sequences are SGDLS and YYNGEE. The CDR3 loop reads CASSVTGTGVGSGELFF. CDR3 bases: TGTGCCAGCAGCGTTACCGGGACAGGGGTGGGTTCCGGGGAGCTGTTTTTT.

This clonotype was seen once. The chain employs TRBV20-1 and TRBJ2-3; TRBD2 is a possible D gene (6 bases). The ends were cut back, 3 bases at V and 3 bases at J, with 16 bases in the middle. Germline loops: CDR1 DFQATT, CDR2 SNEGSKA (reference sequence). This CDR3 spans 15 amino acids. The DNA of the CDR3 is TGCAGTGCTAGTGTTCCGGGAGCTCCTACAGATACGCAGTATTTT. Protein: CSASVPGAPTDTQYF.